A single sample is the source of the 31 T cell receptor beta chains below, sequenced in a study of blood T cell repertoires in COVID-19. Method: immunoSEQ multiplex PCR; TCRdb's copy keeps in-frame clones and lacks some. Among some 94,000 clones listed, 55% to 80% were seen once. The sample consisted of peripheral blood. All receptors come from a woman in her fifties or sixties in a cohort sampled during active or convalescent COVID-19.

This chain uses TRBV7-9 with TRBJ2-5; 7 bases agree with TRBD1. J gave up 4 bases and V 1 base, and 6 bases lay outside the gene matches. Germline V gene lookup returns CDR1 SEHNR and CDR2 FQNEAQ (reference sequence). This CDR3 spans 15 amino acids. The CDR3 protein is CASSLGDSRGETQYF. CDR3 nucleotides: TGTGCCAGCAGCTTAGGGGACAGCCGGGGAGAGACCCAGTACTTC.

V gene TRBV19 combines with J gene TRBJ1-1; D perhaps matches TRBD1 (5 bases). The CDR3 spans 14 residues. V gave up 4 bases and J gave up 1 base, with 10 bases separating them. In germline, CDR1 is LNHDA, CDR2 SQIVND (reference sequence). CDR3 sequence reads: CASSTGGENTEAFF. As DNA, the CDR3 is TGTGCCAGTAGTACCGGGGGGGAGAACACTGAAGCTTTCTTT.

This clone was found a few times. J is TRBJ1-2 and V is TRBV18, with TRBD1 matching 11 bases. Germline V lookup: CDR1 KGHSH, CDR2 LQKENI. Trimming cost V 0 bases and J 4 bases; bases outside gene matches: 7. The CDR3 is made up of 17 amino acids. The CDR3 nucleotides are TGTGCCAGCTCACCACCTCTGGACAGGGGGCACCTCTATGGCTACACCTTC. Translated, it gives CASSPPLDRGHLYGYTF.

This rearrangement joins TRBV5-1 to TRBJ2-3; 10 bases align to TRBD1. V lost 0 bases to trimming and J lost 8 bases; unmatched junction nucleotides: 9. CDR3 size: 16 residues. In germline, CDR1 is SGHRS, CDR2 YFSETQ. The DNA for the CDR3 is TGCGCCAGCAGCTTGGATCTGACAGGGGGCGAAGGTACGCAGTATTTT. It yields the protein CASSLDLTGGEGTQYF.

V usage is TRBV2 and J usage is TRBJ2-5; 7 nucleotides line up with TRBD2. The germline gives CDR1 SNHLY, CDR2 FYNNEI. There are 11 residues in the CDR3. The DNA for the CDR3 is TGTGCGGGAGGGGTACAAGAGACCCAGTACTTC. This translates into CAGGVQETQYF. Combining the CDR3 with reference TRBV2 and TRBJ2-5 gives the whole variable domain EPEVTQTPSHQVTQMGQEVILRCVPISNHLYFYWYRQILGQKVEFLVSFYNNEISEKSEIFDDQFSVERPDGSNFTLKIRSTKLEDSAMYFCAGGVQETQYFGPGTRLLVL.

The chain couples TRBV9 to TRBJ1-2; 7 nucleotides match TRBD1. CDR1 is SGDLS and CDR2 is YYNGEE in the germline V gene. The CDR3 totals 13 residues. V lost 4 bases, J lost 6 bases, and 6 bases stayed unmatched. CDR3 region: CASSLSTGDGYTF. CDR3 bases: TGTGCCAGCAGCCTAAGCACAGGGGATGGCTACACCTTC.

This chain links TRBV4-1 with TRBJ1-1; the D is unclear. This CDR3 has 15 amino acids. The V and J ends lost 2 bases and 2 bases respectively, with 12 bases between them. Germline-derived CDR1 and CDR2 are MGHRA and YSYEKL. The CDR3 reads CASSQFRQANTEAFF. In DNA, the CDR3 is TGCGCCAGCAGCCAATTTCGTCAGGCTAACACTGAAGCTTTCTTT.

This chain links TRBV4-1 with TRBJ2-5; the D is unclear. Germline V gene sequence: CDR1 MGHRA, CDR2 YSYEKL. The CDR3 length is 17 residues. Trimming shortened V by 2 bases and J by 5 bases, and 21 bases separated the two germline ends. CDR3 loop: CASSQPARNSKEETQYF. In DNA form, the CDR3 reads TGCGCCAGCAGCCAACCCGCCAGAAACTCAAAGGAGGAGACCCAGTACTTC.

This chain links TRBV5-1 with TRBJ2-5, with TRBD2 identical over 8 bases. V lost 7 bases to trimming and J lost 5 bases; unmatched junction nucleotides: 13. Germline V gene sequence: CDR1 SGHRS, CDR2 YFSETQ. There are 15 residues in the CDR3. CDR3 in amino acids: CASGGGRGGMETQYF. The CDR3 coding sequence is TGCGCCAGCGGCGGGGGGCGAGGTGGTATGGAGACCCAGTACTTC.

This clone was detected a few times. The J gene is TRBJ2-3, the V gene TRBV2; 8 nucleotides match TRBD1. The ends lost 6 bases at V and 3 bases at J; junction bases unmatched: 14. This CDR3 spans 17 amino acids. Germline lookup yields CDR1 SNHLY and CDR2 FYNNEI. CDR3 DNA: TGTGCCAGCAGAATTTTACCAGGGGGCGAGTTAACAGATACGCAGTATTTT. Translated: CASRILPGGELTDTQYF.

The V call is TRBV7-2, the J call TRBJ1-1; tentatively, D is TRBD1 (5 bases). The CDR3 length is 15 residues. Germline CDR1 reads SGHTA; CDR2 reads FQGNSA. Trimming cost V 4 bases and J 1 base, with 13 bases left between them. CDR3 nucleotides: TGTGCCAGCAGCTCATTCAGACAGACGAACACTGAAGCTTTCTTT. This encodes CASSSFRQTNTEAFF.

The chain recombines TRBV25-1 with TRBJ2-2, with a weak D call TRBD1 (5 bases). Germline V lookup: CDR1 MGHDK, CDR2 SYGVNS. Trimming cost V 6 bases and J 6 bases, with 17 bases left between them. The CDR3 is 15 amino acids. The CDR3 DNA reads as TGTGCCAGCAGCGCAAGAGTAGTAGGGGCCGGGGAGCTGTTTTTT. It encodes CASSARVVGAGELFF.

The CDR3 loop is CASSTGTGNTGELFF. DNA for the CDR3: TGTGCCAGCAGCACAGGGACAGGGAACACCGGGGAGCTGTTTTTT. V and J are TRBV11-2 and TRBJ2-2, with TRBD1 matching over 8 bases. The trim removed 5 bases at V and 1 base at J, leaving 3 bases unmatched. CDR1 SGHAT and CDR2 FQNNGV come from the germline V gene. There are 15 residues in the CDR3. The full variable domain, with the rest looked up from reference TRBV11-2 and TRBJ2-2, is EAGVAQSPRYKIIEKRQSVAFWCNPISGHATLYWYQQILGQGPKLLIQFQNNGVVDDSQLPKDRFSAERLKGVDSTLKIQPAKLEDSAVYLCASSTGTGNTGELFFGEGSRLTVL.

The chain is built from TRBV15 and TRBJ1-5; D call uncertain. CDR3 length: 15 residues. Germline CDR1 reads LNHNV; CDR2 reads YYDKDF (reference sequence). V shed 0 bases and J shed 9 bases, with 15 bases lying between them. The CDR3: CATSRDRVAIWPQHF. The CDR3 DNA sequence: TGTGCCACCAGCAGAGATCGGGTCGCAATCTGGCCCCAGCATTTT.

The chain combines TRBV2 with TRBJ2-3; TRBD1 aligns across 9 bases. V trimming: 2 bases; J trimming: 0 bases; junction bases outside the gene matches: 15. This CDR3 comprises 20 residues. The germline V gene encodes CDR1 SNHLY and CDR2 FYNNEI. The CDR3 DNA is TGTGCCAGCAGTGAAATGGAGGGGACAGGGTATCAGCCTAGCACAGATACGCAGTATTTT. Its translation is CASSEMEGTGYQPSTDTQYF.

A few counts support this clone. The chain uses TRBV9 and TRBJ1-1, with 10 bases fitting TRBD1. This CDR3 region has 14 residues. Looked up from germline, CDR1 is SGDLS and CDR2 is YYNGEE. V shed 4 bases and J 5 bases; nucleotides not matched to a gene: 5. The CDR3 sequence: CASSPRTGGTEAFF. In DNA form, the CDR3 reads TGTGCCAGCAGCCCCCGGACAGGGGGAACTGAAGCTTTCTTT.

The chain recombines TRBV7-9 with TRBJ1-2, with 9 positions matching TRBD1. V lost 5 bases, J lost 3 bases, and 7 bases stayed unmatched. Germline V gene lookup returns CDR1 SEHNR and CDR2 FQNEAQ (reference sequence). There are 15 residues in the CDR3. In DNA form, the CDR3 reads TGTGCCAGCAGCCCCTGGACAGGGGTAGACTATGGCTACACCTTC. Translated: CASSPWTGVDYGYTF.

This clone showed up many times. The V call is TRBV5-1, the J call TRBJ2-5; possible D gene TRBD2, 6 bases. CDR1 and CDR2 (germline): SGHRS, YFSETQ. CDR3 length equals 14 residues. V was shortened by 0 bases and J by 5 bases, with 11 bases between the two germline ends. The CDR3 coding sequence is TGCGCCAGCAGCTTGGACGGGGAGGTGGAGACCCAGTACTTC. This encodes CASSLDGEVETQYF.

The chain has TRBV7-7 and TRBJ2-5; 12 bases map to TRBD2. The J segment lost 1 base and the V segment lost 5 bases, leaving 5 bases of the junction unmatched. This CDR3 region has 16 residues. Germline CDR1 reads SSHAT; CDR2 reads FNYEAQ (reference sequence). DNA for the CDR3: TGTGCCAGCAGCCCAGGACTAGCGGGGAGCCAAGAGACCCAGTACTTC. Translated, it gives CASSPGLAGSQETQYF.

This chain links TRBV11-2 with TRBJ1-3; D remains ambiguous. The CDR3 length is 14 residues. Germline V gene lookup returns CDR1 SGHAT and CDR2 FQNNGV. Trimming stripped 5 bases from V and 4 bases from J, with 12 bases between. In DNA, the CDR3 is TGTGCCAGCAGCCCCCTGACACAGGGAAACACCATATATTTT. It is translated as CASSPLTQGNTIYF.

This chain links TRBV9 with TRBJ2-1; weak D call: TRBD1 (6 bases). In germline, CDR1 is SGDLS, CDR2 YYNGEE. Trimming left V 4 bases short and J 0 bases short, with 11 bases between. The CDR3 consists of 15 residues. The CDR3 reads CASSHDRSSYNEQFF. DNA of the CDR3: TGTGCCAGCAGCCACGACAGGAGCTCCTACAATGAGCAGTTCTTC.

This clone occurred a few times. The chain is built from TRBV18 and TRBJ1-6; 9 nucleotides agree with TRBD1. The CDR3 runs to 15 residues. After removal of 3 bases from V and 7 bases from J, the junction contained 4 bases not matched to a gene. The V gene's germline CDR1 is KGHSH and CDR2 LQKENI. CDR3 in amino acids: CASSPPGTGNSPLHF. CDR3 nucleotides: TGTGCCAGCTCACCGCCCGGGACAGGGAATTCACCCCTCCACTTT. The entire variable domain, with the rest obtained from reference TRBV18 and TRBJ1-6, is as follows: NAGVMQNPRHLVRRRGQEARLRCSPMKGHSHVYWYRQLPEEGLKFMVYLQKENIIDESGMPKERFSAEFPKEGPSILRIQQVVRGDSAAYFCASSPPGTGNSPLHFGNGTRLTVT.

This clone was counted between two and nine times. V and J are TRBV11-2 and TRBJ1-4; TRBD1 matches 10 bases. The V gene's germline CDR1 is SGHAT and CDR2 FQNNGV. The ends lost 4 bases at V and 6 bases at J; junction bases unmatched: 2. CDR3 length equals 14 residues. CDR3 protein: CASSSGTGDEKLFF. CDR3 nucleotides: TGTGCCAGCAGCTCCGGGACAGGGGATGAAAAACTGTTTTTT. Supplemented by reference TRBV11-2 and TRBJ1-4, the full variable domain reads EAGVAQSPRYKIIEKRQSVAFWCNPISGHATLYWYQQILGQGPKLLIQFQNNGVVDDSQLPKDRFSAERLKGVDSTLKIQPAKLEDSAVYLCASSSGTGDEKLFFGSGTQLSVL.

The CDR3 coding sequence is TGTGCCAGCAGTGTGATAGCGACCGGGGAGCTGTTTTTT. Protein product: CASSVIATGELFF. This chain joins TRBV2 and TRBJ2-2, with D perhaps TRBD2 (5 bases). Germline assignment: CDR1 SNHLY and CDR2 FYNNEI. Trimming pared 4 bases from V and 5 bases from J, leaving 8 bases between. The CDR3 runs to 13 residues.

The V and J genes are TRBV9 and TRBJ1-2; 8 nucleotides agree with TRBD1. With 9 bases clipped from V and 4 bases from J, the junction kept 2 bases outside the gene matches. CDR1 is SGDLS, CDR2 YYNGEE, per germline. CDR3 length equals 11 residues. This CDR3 reads CAIQGGYGYTF. DNA for the CDR3: TGTGCCATACAGGGGGGCTATGGCTACACCTTC.

The chain is built from TRBV19 and TRBJ1-2, with no clear D. Germline V CDR1 and CDR2: LNHDA, SQIVND (reference sequence). The CDR3 length is 11 residues. The ends were cut back, 4 bases at V and 4 bases at J, with 4 bases in the middle. The DNA of the CDR3 is TGTGCCAGTAGTAGCGGCTATGGCTACACCTTC. Protein: CASSSGYGYTF.

CDR3: CASSTKRAPYEQYF. CDR3 sequence (DNA): TGCGCCAGCAGCACGAAGCGGGCCCCCTACGAGCAGTACTTC. This chain links TRBV5-1 with TRBJ2-7; tentative D call: TRBD2 (6 bases). Trimming stripped 4 bases from V and 2 bases from J, with 13 bases between. This CDR3 has 14 amino acids. CDR1 SGHRS and CDR2 YFSETQ come from the germline V gene.

The chain recombines TRBV27 with TRBJ1-5; a possible D gene is TRBD1 (5 bases). From germline, CDR1 is MNHEY and CDR2 SMNVEV (reference sequence). CDR3 length equals 15 residues. Trimming took off 1 base at V and 2 bases at J, with 9 bases between the two ends. The CDR3 nucleotides are TGTGCCAGCAGTTTATTGGGGGAGGGCAATCAGCCCCAGCATTTT. This gives the protein CASSLLGEGNQPQHF.

V gene TRBV5-1 combines with J gene TRBJ1-1, with TRBD1 identical over 7 bases. CDR1 is SGHRS, CDR2 YFSETQ, per germline. This CDR3 has 16 residues. V lost 2 bases and J lost 3; bases outside the gene matches: 10. For the CDR3, the DNA is TGCGCCAGCAGCTTACAACCGACAGGGACAGACACTGAAGCTTTCTTT. Translated, it gives CASSLQPTGTDTEAFF.

This clone has just a few counts. The chain couples TRBV28 to TRBJ2-1; TRBD2 agrees at 8 bases. The CDR3 totals 17 residues. After removal of 6 bases from V and 7 bases from J, the junction contained 17 bases not matched to a gene. Germline assignment: CDR1 MDHEN and CDR2 SYDVKM. The CDR3 spells CASSLLVGTRVLNEQFF. The CDR3 DNA reads TGTGCCAGCAGCCTCCTCGTCGGGACTAGGGTTCTTAATGAGCAGTTCTTC. The whole variable domain, remainder taken from reference TRBV28 and TRBJ2-1, is DVKVTQSSRYLVKRTGEKVFLECVQDMDHENMFWYRQDPGLGLRLIYFSYDVKMKEKGDIPEGYSVSREKKERFSLILESASTNQTSMYLCASSLLVGTRVLNEQFFGPGTRLTVL.

This clone was found once. The genes are TRBV27 and TRBJ2-7; a weak D match, TRBD1 (6 bases). CDR3 length equals 14 residues. Germline assignment: CDR1 MNHEY and CDR2 SMNVEV (reference sequence). V lost 6 bases to trimming and J lost 6 bases, with 18 bases between them. The CDR3 DNA follows: TGTGCCAGCAGACCAGAGGGGGTTCGGGGCGAGCAGTACTTC. This encodes CASRPEGVRGEQYF.